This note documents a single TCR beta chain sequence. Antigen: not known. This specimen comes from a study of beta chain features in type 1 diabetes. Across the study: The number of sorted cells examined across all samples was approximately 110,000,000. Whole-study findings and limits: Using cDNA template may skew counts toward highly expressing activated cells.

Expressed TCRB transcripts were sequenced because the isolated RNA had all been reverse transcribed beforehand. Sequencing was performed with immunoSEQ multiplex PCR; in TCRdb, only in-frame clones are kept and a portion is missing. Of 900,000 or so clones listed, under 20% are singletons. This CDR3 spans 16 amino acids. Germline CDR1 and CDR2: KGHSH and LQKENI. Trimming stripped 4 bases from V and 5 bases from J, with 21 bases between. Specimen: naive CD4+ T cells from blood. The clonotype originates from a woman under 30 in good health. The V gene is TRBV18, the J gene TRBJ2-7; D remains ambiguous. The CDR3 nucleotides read TGTGCCAGCTCACGATACCAACGGGCTTCTGACCACGAGCAGTACTTC. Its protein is CASSRYQRASDHEQYF.